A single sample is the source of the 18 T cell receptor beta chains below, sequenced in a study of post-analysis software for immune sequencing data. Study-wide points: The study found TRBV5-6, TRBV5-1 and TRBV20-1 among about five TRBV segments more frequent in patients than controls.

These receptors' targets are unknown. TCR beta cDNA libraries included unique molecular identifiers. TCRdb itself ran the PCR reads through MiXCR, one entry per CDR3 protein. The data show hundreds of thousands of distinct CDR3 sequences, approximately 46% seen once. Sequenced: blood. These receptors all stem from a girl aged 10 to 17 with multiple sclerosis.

The CDR3 coding sequence is TGCAGCGTTGAATACGTGTTAAAGGGGCACACAGATACGCAGTATTTT. Residues: CSVEYVLKGHTDTQYF. V gene TRBV29-1 combines with J gene TRBJ2-3; weak D call: TRBD1 (5 bases). The V end was cut by 2 bases, the J end by 2 bases, with 17 bases between. The CDR3 spans 16 residues. From germline, CDR1 is SQVTM and CDR2 ANQGSEA.

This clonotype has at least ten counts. The CDR3 spells CSARGGAGQETQYF. CDR3 nucleotide sequence: TGCAGTGCTAGAGGGGGGGCAGGTCAAGAGACCCAGTACTTC. The chain couples TRBV20-1 to TRBJ2-5; D may be TRBD1 or TRBD2 (6 bases each). The CDR3 is made up of 14 amino acids. Germline lookup yields CDR1 DFQATT and CDR2 SNEGSKA (reference sequence). V lost 1 base, J lost 2 bases, and 11 bases lay in between.

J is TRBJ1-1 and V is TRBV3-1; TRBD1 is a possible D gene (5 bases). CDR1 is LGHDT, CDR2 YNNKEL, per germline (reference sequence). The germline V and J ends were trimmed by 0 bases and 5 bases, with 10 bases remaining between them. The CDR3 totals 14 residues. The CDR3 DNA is TGTGCCAGCAGCCAAGAGGCAGAGGGGACTGAAGCTTTCTTT. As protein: CASSQEAEGTEAFF.

CDR3 amino acids: CASSEVRAPYSNQPQHF. The CDR3 nucleotides are TGTGCCAGCAGTGAAGTTAGGGCACCCTATAGCAATCAGCCCCAGCATTTT. The genes are TRBV6-1 and TRBJ1-5, with unresolved D. Trimming took off 1 base at V and 0 bases at J, with 13 bases between the two ends. This CDR3 comprises 17 residues. Germline V CDR1 and CDR2: MNHNS, SASEGT.

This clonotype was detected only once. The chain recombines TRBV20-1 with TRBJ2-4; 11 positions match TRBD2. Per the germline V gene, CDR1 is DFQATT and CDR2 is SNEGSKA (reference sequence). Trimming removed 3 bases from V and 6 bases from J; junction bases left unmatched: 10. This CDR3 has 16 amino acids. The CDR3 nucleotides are TGCAGTGCTAGGCGACAGCACGGACTAGCGGGAAACATTCAGTACTTC. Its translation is CSARRQHGLAGNIQYF.

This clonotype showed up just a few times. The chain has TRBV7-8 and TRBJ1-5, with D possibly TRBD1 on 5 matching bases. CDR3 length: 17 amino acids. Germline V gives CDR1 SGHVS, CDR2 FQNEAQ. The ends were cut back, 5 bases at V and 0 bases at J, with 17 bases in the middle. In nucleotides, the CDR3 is TGTGCCAGCAGCCAACTACGGGGGGTAGATAGCAATCAGCCCCAGCATTTT. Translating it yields CASSQLRGVDSNQPQHF.

The CDR3 sequence is CASSYGAGPTDTQYF. CDR3 DNA sequence: TGTGCCAGCAGTTACGGTGCGGGGCCCACAGATACGCAGTATTTT. This rearrangement joins TRBV6-5 to TRBJ2-3; the D gene is possibly TRBD2 (6 bases). The length of the CDR3 is 15 residues. Germline V lookup: CDR1 MNHEY, CDR2 SVGAGI. The V end lost 2 bases, the J end lost 2 bases, and 11 bases lay between the germline ends.

CDR3: CASMAAQETQYF. The CDR3 bases are TGTGCCAGCATGGCGGCACAAGAGACCCAGTACTTC. The chain employs TRBV7-2 and TRBJ2-5; no clear D gene. The CDR3 loop spans 12 amino acids. Looked up from germline, CDR1 is SGHTA and CDR2 is FQGNSA. Deletions cut 7 bases from V and 2 bases from J, with 8 bases between.

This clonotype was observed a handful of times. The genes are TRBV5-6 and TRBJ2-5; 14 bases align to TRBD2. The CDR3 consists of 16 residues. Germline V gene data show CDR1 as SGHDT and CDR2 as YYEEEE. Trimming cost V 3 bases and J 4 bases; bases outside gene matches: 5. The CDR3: CASSSGLAGVRETQYF. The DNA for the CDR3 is TGTGCCAGCAGCTCGGGACTAGCGGGAGTACGAGAGACCCAGTACTTC.

The CDR3, as DNA: TGTGCCAGCAGTTTCGGGGTAGCGGACGAGCAGTACTTC. Protein sequence: CASSFGVADEQYF. The J gene is TRBJ2-7, the V gene TRBV27; weak D call: TRBD2 (6 bases). The V gene's germline CDR1 is MNHEY and CDR2 SMNVEV (reference sequence). The CDR3 is 13 residues long. Trimming took off 3 bases at V and 5 bases at J, with 11 bases between the two ends.

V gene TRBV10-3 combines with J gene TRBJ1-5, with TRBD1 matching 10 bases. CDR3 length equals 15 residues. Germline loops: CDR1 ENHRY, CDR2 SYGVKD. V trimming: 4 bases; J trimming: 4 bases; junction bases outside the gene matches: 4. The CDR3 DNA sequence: TGTGCCATCAGTGTGGGACAGGGGCTTAATCAGCCCCAGCATTTT. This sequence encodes CAISVGQGLNQPQHF.

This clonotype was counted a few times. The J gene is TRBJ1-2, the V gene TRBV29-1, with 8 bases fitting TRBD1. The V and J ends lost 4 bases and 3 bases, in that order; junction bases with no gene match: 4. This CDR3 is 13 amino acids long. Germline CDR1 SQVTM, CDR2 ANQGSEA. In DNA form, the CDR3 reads TGCAGCGTTGCTAACAGGGGGGACTATGGCTACACCTTC. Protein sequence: CSVANRGDYGYTF. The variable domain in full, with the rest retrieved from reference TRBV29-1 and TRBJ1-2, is SAVISQKPSRDICQRGTSLTIQCQVDSQVTMMFWYRQQPGQSLTLIATANQGSEATYESGFVIDKFPISRPNLTFSTLTVSNMSPEDSSIYLCSVANRGDYGYTFGSGTRLTVV.

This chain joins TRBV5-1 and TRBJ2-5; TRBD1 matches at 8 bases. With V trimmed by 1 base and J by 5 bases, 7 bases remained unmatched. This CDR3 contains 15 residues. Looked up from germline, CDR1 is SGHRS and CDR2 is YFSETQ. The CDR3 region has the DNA TGCGCCAGCAGCTTGTCCACAGGGGGTCAGGAGACCCAGTACTTC. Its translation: CASSLSTGGQETQYF.

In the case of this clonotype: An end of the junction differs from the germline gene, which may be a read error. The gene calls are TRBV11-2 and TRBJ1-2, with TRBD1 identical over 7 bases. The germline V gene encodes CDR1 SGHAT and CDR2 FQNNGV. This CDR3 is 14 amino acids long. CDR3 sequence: CTSSLDRASYGYTF. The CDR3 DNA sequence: TGTACCAGCAGCTTAGACAGGGCTAGCTATGGCTACACCTTC.

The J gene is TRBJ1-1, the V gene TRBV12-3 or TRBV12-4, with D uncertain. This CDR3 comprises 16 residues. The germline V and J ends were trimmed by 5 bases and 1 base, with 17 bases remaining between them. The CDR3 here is CASSPRLDGRNTEAFF. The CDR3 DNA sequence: TGTGCCAGCAGTCCCAGGCTTGACGGGAGGAACACTGAAGCTTTCTTT.

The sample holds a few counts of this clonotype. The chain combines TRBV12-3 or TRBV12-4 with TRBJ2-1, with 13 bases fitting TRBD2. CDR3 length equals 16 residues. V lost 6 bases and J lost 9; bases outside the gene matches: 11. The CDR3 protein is CASRPRTSGSLLEQFF. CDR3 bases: TGTGCCAGCAGACCCCGGACTAGCGGGAGTTTACTTGAGCAGTTCTTC.

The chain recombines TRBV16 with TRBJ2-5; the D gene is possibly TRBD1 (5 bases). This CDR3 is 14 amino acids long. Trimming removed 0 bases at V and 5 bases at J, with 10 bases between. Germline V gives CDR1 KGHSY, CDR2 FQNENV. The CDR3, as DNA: TGTGCCAGCAGCCAATCCTACAAGGGGGAGACCCAGTACTTC. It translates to CASSQSYKGETQYF.

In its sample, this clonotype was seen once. CDR3 region: CASSFVKAAETQYF. The CDR3, as DNA: TGCGCCAGCAGCTTCGTCAAAGCGGCGGAGACCCAGTACTTC. This sequence joins TRBV5-1 and TRBJ2-5; maybe TRBD2 (5 bases). CDR3 length: 14 residues. V was pared by 2 bases and J by 5 bases, with 13 bases between. Germline lookup yields CDR1 SGHRS and CDR2 YFSETQ.